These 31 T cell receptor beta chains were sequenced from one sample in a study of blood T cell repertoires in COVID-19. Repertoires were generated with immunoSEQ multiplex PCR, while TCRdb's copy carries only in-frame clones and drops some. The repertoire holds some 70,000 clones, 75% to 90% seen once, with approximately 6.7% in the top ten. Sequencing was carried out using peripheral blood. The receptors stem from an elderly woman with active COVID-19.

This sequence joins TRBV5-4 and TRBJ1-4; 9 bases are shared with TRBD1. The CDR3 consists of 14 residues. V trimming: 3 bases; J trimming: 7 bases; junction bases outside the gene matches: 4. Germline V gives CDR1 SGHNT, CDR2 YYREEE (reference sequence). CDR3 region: CASSSTGGVEKLFF. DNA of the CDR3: TGTGCCAGCAGCTCGACAGGGGGAGTTGAAAAACTGTTTTTT.

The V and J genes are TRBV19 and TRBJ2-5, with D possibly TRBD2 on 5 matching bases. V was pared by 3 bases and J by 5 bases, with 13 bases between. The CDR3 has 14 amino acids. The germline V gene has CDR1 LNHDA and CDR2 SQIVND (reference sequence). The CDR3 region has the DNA TGTGCCAGTAGTATTCGGGGAACTGAGGAGACCCAGTACTTC. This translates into CASSIRGTEETQYF. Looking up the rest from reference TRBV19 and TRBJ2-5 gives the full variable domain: DGGITQSPKYLFRKEGQNVTLSCEQNLNHDAMYWYRQDPGQGLRLIYYSQIVNDFQKGDIAEGYSVSREKKESFPLTVTSAQKNPTAFYLCASSIRGTEETQYFGPGTRLLVL.

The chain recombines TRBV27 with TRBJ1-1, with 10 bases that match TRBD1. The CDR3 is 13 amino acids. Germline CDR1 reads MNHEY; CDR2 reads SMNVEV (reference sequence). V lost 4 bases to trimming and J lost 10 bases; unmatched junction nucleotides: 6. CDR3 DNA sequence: TGTGCCAGCAGTTCGACAGGGGGCTTAGGAGCTTTCTTT. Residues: CASSSTGGLGAFF.

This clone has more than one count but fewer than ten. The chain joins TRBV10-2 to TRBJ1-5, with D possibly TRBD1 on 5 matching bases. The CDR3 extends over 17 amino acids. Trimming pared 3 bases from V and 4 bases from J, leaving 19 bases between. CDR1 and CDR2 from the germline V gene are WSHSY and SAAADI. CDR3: CASSDRTPPYTNQPQHF. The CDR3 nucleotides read TGCGCCAGCAGTGACCGGACACCACCGTACACTAATCAGCCCCAGCATTTT.

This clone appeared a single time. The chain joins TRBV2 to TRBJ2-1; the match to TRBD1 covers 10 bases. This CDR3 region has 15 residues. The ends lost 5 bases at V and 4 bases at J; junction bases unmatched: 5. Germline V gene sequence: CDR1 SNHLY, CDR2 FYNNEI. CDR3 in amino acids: CASSKDRGAYNEQFF. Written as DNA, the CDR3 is TGTGCCAGCAGTAAGGACAGGGGGGCGTACAATGAGCAGTTCTTC. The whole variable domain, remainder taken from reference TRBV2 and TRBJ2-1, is EPEVTQTPSHQVTQMGQEVILRCVPISNHLYFYWYRQILGQKVEFLVSFYNNEISEKSEIFDDQFSVERPDGSNFTLKIRSTKLEDSAMYFCASSKDRGAYNEQFFGPGTRLTVL.

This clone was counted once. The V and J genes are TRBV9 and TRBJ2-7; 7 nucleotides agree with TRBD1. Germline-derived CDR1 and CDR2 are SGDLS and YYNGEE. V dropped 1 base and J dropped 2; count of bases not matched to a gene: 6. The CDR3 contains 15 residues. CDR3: CASSVRSGQPYEQYF. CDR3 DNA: TGTGCCAGCAGCGTACGCTCGGGACAGCCCTACGAGCAGTACTTC.

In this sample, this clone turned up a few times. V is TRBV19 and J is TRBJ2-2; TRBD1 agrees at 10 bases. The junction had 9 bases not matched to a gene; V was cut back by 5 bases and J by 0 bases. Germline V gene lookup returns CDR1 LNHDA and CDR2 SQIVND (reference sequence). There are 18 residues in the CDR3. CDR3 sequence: CASSAGTGDPANTGELFF. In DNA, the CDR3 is TGTGCCAGTAGTGCCGGGACAGGGGATCCCGCGAACACCGGGGAGCTGTTTTTT.

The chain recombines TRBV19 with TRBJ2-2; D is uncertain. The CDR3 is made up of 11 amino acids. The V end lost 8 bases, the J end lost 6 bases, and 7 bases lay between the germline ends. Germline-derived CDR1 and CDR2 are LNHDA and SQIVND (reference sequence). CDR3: CASAIAGELFF. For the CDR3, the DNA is TGTGCCAGTGCTATTGCCGGGGAGCTGTTTTTT.

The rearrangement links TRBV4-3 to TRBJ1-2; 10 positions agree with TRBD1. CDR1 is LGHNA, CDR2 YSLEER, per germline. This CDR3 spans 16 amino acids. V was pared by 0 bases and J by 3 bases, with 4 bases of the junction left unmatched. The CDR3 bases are TGCGCCAGCAGCCAAGATGCCGGGACAGGGGACTATGGCTACACCTTC. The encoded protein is CASSQDAGTGDYGYTF.

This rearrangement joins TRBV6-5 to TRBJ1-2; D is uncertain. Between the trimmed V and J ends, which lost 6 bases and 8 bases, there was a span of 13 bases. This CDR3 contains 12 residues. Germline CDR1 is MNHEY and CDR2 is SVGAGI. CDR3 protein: CASSRLGGGYTF. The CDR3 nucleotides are TGTGCCAGCAGCCGGCTTGGCGGAGGCTACACCTTC.

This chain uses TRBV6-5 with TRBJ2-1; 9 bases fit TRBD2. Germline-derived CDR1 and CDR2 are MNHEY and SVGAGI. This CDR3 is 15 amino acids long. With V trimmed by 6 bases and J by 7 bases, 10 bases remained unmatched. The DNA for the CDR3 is TGTGCCAGCAGCGGTCAGACTAGCGGCAGGAATGAGCAGTTCTTC. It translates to CASSGQTSGRNEQFF.

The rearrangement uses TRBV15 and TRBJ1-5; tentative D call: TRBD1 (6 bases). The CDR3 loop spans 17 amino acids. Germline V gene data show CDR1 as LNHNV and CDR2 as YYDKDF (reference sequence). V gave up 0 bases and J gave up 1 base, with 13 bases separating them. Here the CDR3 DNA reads TGTGCCACCAGCAGAGAAAATTTAGGGGGAAGCAATCAGCCCCAGCATTTT. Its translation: CATSRENLGGSNQPQHF.

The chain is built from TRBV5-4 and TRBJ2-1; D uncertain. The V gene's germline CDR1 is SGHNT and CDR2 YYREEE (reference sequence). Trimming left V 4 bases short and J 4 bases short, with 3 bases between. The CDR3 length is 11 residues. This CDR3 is CASSAYNEQFF. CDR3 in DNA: TGTGCCAGCAGCGCGTACAATGAGCAGTTCTTC.

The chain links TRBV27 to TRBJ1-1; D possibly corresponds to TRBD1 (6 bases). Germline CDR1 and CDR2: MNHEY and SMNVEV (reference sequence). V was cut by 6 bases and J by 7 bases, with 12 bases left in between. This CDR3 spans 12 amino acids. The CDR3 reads CASRTGIGEAFF. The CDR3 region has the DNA TGTGCCAGCAGAACAGGGATCGGTGAAGCTTTCTTT.

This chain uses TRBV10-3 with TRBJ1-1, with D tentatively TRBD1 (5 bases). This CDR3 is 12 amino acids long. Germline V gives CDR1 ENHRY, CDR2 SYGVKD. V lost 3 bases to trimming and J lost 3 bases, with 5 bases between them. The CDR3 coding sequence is TGTGCCATCAGTGACAGGGACACTGAAGCTTTCTTT. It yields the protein CAISDRDTEAFF.

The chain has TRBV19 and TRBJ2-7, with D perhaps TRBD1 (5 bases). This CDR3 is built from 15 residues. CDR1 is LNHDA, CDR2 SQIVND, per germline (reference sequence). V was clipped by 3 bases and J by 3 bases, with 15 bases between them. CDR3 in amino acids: CASSISGLGFYEQYF. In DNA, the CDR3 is TGTGCCAGTAGTATTTCAGGGTTGGGGTTCTACGAGCAGTACTTC.

The CDR3 reads CASSVTGDNGELFF. The CDR3 nucleotides are TGTGCCAGCAGCGTAACAGGGGACAACGGGGAGCTGTTTTTT. This chain connects TRBV9 to TRBJ2-2; the match to TRBD1 covers 7 bases. The CDR3 contains 14 residues. V shed 1 base and J 7 bases; nucleotides not matched to a gene: 4. Germline loops: CDR1 SGDLS, CDR2 YYNGEE.

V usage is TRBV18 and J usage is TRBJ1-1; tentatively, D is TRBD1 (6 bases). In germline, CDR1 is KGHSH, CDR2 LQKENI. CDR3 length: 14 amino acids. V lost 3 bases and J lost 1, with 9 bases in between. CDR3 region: CASSPWDKNTEAFF. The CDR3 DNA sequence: TGTGCCAGCTCACCGTGGGACAAGAACACTGAAGCTTTCTTT.

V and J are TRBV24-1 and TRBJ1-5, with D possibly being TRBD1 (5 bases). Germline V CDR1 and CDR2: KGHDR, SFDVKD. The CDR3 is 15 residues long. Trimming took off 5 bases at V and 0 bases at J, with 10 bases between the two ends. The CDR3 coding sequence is TGTGCCACCAGTGCGACAGCGAATAGCAATCAGCCCCAGCATTTT. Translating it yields CATSATANSNQPQHF.

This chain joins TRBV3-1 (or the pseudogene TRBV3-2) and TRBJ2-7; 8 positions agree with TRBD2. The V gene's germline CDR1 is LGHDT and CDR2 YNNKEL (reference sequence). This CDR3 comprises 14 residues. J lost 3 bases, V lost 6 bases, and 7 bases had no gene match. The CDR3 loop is CASRVSGSNYEQYF. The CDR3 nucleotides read TGTGCCAGCAGGGTAAGCGGGAGTAACTACGAGCAGTACTTC.

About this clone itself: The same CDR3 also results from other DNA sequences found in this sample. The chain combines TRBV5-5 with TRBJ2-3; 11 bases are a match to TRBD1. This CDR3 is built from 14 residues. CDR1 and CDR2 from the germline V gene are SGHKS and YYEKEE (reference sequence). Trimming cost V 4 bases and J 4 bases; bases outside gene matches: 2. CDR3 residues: CASSPGQGADTQYF. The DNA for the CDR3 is TGTGCCAGCAGCCCGGGACAGGGGGCAGATACGCAGTATTTT.

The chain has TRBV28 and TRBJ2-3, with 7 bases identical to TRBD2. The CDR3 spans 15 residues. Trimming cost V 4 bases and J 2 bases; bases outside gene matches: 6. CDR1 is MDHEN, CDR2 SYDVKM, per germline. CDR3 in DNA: TGTGCCAGCAGTTCCCGGGAGGCGTACACAGATACGCAGTATTTT. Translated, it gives CASSSREAYTDTQYF.

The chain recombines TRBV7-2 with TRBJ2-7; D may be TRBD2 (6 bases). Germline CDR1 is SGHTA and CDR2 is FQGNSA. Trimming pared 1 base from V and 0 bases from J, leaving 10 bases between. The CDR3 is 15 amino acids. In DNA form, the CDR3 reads TGTGCCAGCAGCTTAGGTGGGGGGAACTCCTACGAGCAGTACTTC. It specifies CASSLGGGNSYEQYF.

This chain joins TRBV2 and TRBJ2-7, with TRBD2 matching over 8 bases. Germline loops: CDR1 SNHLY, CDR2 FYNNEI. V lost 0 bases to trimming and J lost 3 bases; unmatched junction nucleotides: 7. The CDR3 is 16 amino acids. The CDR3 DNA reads TGTGCCAGCAGTGAAGCCGGAGCGGGAGCGCTCTACGAGCAGTACTTC. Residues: CASSEAGAGALYEQYF.

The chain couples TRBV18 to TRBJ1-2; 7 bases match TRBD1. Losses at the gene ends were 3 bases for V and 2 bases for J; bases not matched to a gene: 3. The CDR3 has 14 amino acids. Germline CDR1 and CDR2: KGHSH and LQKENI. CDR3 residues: CASSPPGQNYGYTF. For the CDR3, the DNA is TGTGCCAGCTCACCCCCGGGACAGAACTATGGCTACACCTTC.

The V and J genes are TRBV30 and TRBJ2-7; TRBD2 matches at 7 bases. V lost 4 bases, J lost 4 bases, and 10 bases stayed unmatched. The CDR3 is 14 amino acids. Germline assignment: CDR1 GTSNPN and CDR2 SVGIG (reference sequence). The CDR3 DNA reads TGTGCCTGGACCCCTGGGGAGGGGCCATACGAGCAGTACTTC. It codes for CAWTPGEGPYEQYF.

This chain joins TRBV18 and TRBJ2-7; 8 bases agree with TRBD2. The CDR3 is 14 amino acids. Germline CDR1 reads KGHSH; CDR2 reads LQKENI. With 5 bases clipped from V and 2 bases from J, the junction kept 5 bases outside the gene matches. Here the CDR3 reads CASSIPGLAYEQYF. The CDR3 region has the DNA TGTGCCAGCTCAATACCGGGACTAGCCTACGAGCAGTACTTC.

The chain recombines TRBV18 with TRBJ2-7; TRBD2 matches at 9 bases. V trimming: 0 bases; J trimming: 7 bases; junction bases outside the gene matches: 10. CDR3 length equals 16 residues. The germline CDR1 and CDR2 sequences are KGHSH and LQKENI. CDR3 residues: CASSPPSGGRAAEQYF. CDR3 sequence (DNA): TGTGCCAGCTCACCACCATCTGGCGGGAGGGCCGCGGAGCAGTACTTC.

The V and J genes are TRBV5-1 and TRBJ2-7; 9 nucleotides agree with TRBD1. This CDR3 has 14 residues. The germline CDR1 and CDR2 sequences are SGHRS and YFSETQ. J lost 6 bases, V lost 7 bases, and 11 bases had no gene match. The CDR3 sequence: CASASGTGTFEQYF. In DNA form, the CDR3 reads TGCGCCAGCGCGTCCGGGACAGGGACGTTCGAGCAGTACTTC.

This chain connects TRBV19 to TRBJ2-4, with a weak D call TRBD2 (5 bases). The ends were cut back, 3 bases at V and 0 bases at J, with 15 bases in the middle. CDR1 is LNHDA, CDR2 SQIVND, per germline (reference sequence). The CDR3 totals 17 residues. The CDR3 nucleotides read TGTGCCAGTAGTATGTTTATGAGCGGCCTAGCCAAAAACATTCAGTACTTC. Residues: CASSMFMSGLAKNIQYF.

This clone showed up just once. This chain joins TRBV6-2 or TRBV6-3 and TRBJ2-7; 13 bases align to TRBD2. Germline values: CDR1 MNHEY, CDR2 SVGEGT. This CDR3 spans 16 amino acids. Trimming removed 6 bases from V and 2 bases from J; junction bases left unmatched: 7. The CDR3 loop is CASSRPGTSGTYEQYF. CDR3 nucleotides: TGTGCCAGCAGCCGACCCGGGACTAGCGGGACCTACGAGCAGTACTTC.